Shown below are 31 T cell receptor beta chains from a single sample sequenced in a study of human T cells and chemical hapten exposure. The time point: healthy volunteer bleed at 6 weeks. Unfractionated whole blood was the source of the extracted total RNA. TCRdb re-called the RACE reads with MiXCR, one entry per CDR3 protein. This sample carries some 77,000 distinct CDR3 sequences, about 9.2% of them seen once, and the ten largest clones take 1.7%. The sequenced sample consisted of whole blood. The receptors shown here come from a female donor in good health. Some clones in this sample may be carry-over from other donors' samples.

The chain is built from TRBV27 and TRBJ2-5, with D unresolved. This CDR3 contains 12 residues. Germline CDR1 MNHEY, CDR2 SMNVEV (reference sequence). V was shortened by 2 bases and J by 5 bases, with 6 bases between the two germline ends. CDR3 loop: CASSLSGETQYF. DNA of the CDR3: TGTGCCAGCAGTTTAAGTGGTGAGACCCAGTACTTC.

A few counts support this clonotype. The chain carries TRBV7-3 and TRBJ2-7, with D tentatively TRBD2 (7 bases). The CDR3 sequence is 17 residues long. Germline V gene sequence: CDR1 SGHTA, CDR2 FQGTGA. Trimming removed 5 bases from V and 2 bases from J, with 22 bases in between. This CDR3 reads CASSPNGGGGVPYEQYF. In DNA form, the CDR3 reads TGTGCCAGCAGCCCGAACGGAGGGGGGGGGGTTCCCTACGAGCAGTACTTC.

This clonotype came up a few times. This chain joins TRBV18 and TRBJ1-4, with D possibly being TRBD1 (6 bases). Germline values: CDR1 KGHSH, CDR2 LQKENI. Deletions cut 5 bases from V and 6 bases from J, with 25 bases between. The CDR3 consists of 18 residues. The CDR3 region has the DNA TGTGCCAGCTCATTCTCGTTAAGGACAGAAGGGGAAGATGAAAAACTGTTTTTT. It specifies CASSFSLRTEGEDEKLFF.

The gene calls are TRBV12-3 or TRBV12-4 and TRBJ2-3; D unclear. The germline V and J ends were trimmed by 2 bases and 0 bases, with 6 bases remaining between them. This CDR3 comprises 14 residues. Written as DNA, the CDR3 is TGTGCCAGCAGTTTAACACTCAGCACAGATACGCAGTATTTT. It specifies CASSLTLSTDTQYF.

The V call is TRBV6-5, the J call TRBJ1-1; a weak D match, TRBD1 (5 bases). V dropped 0 bases and J dropped 5 bases, with 10 bases sitting between them. Per germline, CDR1 MNHEY and CDR2 SVGAGI. This CDR3 has 14 amino acids. The CDR3 protein is CASSYSGAFTEAFF. DNA of the CDR3: TGTGCCAGCAGTTACTCCGGGGCTTTTACTGAAGCTTTCTTT.

A remark on this clonotype: This may be a read error: a much more frequent sequence differs by one nucleotide. The chain joins TRBV12-3 or TRBV12-4 to TRBJ2-2, with 7 bases fitting TRBD1. V gave up 5 bases and J gave up 5 bases; unmatched junction bases: 17. The CDR3 contains 18 residues. CDR3 bases: TGTGCCAGCAGTCCTGGGGACAGCAACCGTCCGGGGACCGGGGAGCTGTTTTTT. Protein product: CASSPGDSNRPGTGELFF.

This clonotype was found a few times. V is TRBV6-1 and J is TRBJ2-7; TRBD1 agrees at 7 bases. Trimming at V came to 6 bases and at J to 2 bases, leaving 7 bases not matched to a gene. The CDR3 spans 14 residues. The germline V gene encodes CDR1 MNHNS and CDR2 SASEGT. CDR3 sequence reads: CASSPDRVTYEQYF. In nucleotides, the CDR3 is TGTGCCAGCAGCCCTGACAGGGTCACCTACGAGCAGTACTTC.

In this sample, this clonotype turned up many times. The chain uses TRBV14 and TRBJ2-4; D ambiguous. V shed 2 bases and J shed 0 bases, with 8 bases lying between them. The CDR3 is 15 amino acids. Germline loops: CDR1 SGHDN, CDR2 FVKESK. The CDR3 spells CASSQLPGAKNIQYF. The CDR3 region has the DNA TGTGCCAGCAGCCAATTACCCGGAGCCAAAAACATTCAGTACTTC.

The genes are TRBV12-3 or TRBV12-4 and TRBJ2-2; no definite D call. The germline V and J ends were trimmed by 7 bases and 4 bases, with 16 bases remaining between them. The CDR3 extends over 15 amino acids. Here the CDR3 reads CASIMGTWGTGELFF. As DNA, the CDR3 is TGTGCCAGCATTATGGGTACTTGGGGCACCGGGGAGCTGTTTTTT.

There are a few counts of this clonotype. The chain uses TRBV7-2 and TRBJ1-5; D is unresolved. Germline lookup yields CDR1 SGHTA and CDR2 FQGNSA. The CDR3 consists of 13 residues. V was shortened by 5 bases and J by 6 bases, with 11 bases between the two germline ends. Written as DNA, the CDR3 is TGTGCCAGCAGCGCCCGCTTTGTTCAGCCCCAGCATTTT. Translating gives CASSARFVQPQHF.

The rearrangement links TRBV10-3 to TRBJ1-5; 9 bases fit TRBD1. This CDR3 has 16 residues. After removal of 0 bases from V and 1 base from J, the junction contained 1 base not matched to a gene. CDR1 and CDR2 (germline): ENHRY, SYGVKD. Here the CDR3 DNA reads TGTGCCATCAGTGAGTCGACAGGGGGAAGCAATCAGCCCCAGCATTTT. It is translated as CAISESTGGSNQPQHF.

This clonotype was seen a few times. The chain links TRBV6-6 to TRBJ1-5; weak D call: TRBD1 (6 bases). Germline V CDR1 and CDR2: MNHNY, SVGAGI (reference sequence). Between the trimmed V and J ends, which lost 2 bases and 3 bases, there was a span of 14 bases. This CDR3 comprises 16 residues. CDR3 region: CASSYPQGSPNQPQHF. As DNA, the CDR3 is TGTGCCAGCAGTTACCCACAGGGTAGCCCCAATCAGCCCCAGCATTTT.

This clonotype was seen at least ten times. V usage is TRBV12-3 or TRBV12-4 and J usage is TRBJ1-2; 10 nucleotides agree with TRBD1. V dropped 4 bases and J dropped 9; count of bases not matched to a gene: 11. CDR3 size: 15 residues. The CDR3 protein is CASSSPGQGIGSYTF. CDR3 nucleotide sequence: TGTGCCAGCAGTTCTCCGGGACAGGGGATTGGGAGCTACACCTTC.

This clonotype came up many times. The CDR3 loop is CASSLVLNTEAFF. DNA of the CDR3: TGTGCCAGCAGTCTGGTCCTGAACACTGAAGCTTTCTTT. This sequence joins TRBV2 and TRBJ1-1; D not resolved. Trimming took 5 bases from V and 0 from J, leaving 7 bases between them. Germline assignment: CDR1 SNHLY and CDR2 FYNNEI. The CDR3 covers 13 residues.

There are a few counts of this clonotype. This chain uses TRBV28 with TRBJ1-2; D is unresolved. The V and J ends lost 3 bases and 2 bases respectively, with 19 bases between them. The CDR3 totals 17 residues. In germline, CDR1 is MDHEN, CDR2 SYDVKM. CDR3 nucleotide sequence: TGTGCCAGCAGTTTCTTAGACATTTGCTCAGGCAACTATGGCTACACCTTC. This gives the protein CASSFLDICSGNYGYTF.

This clonotype was seen more than once but under ten times. The chain combines TRBV6-6 with TRBJ1-5; no reliable D call. CDR1 is MNHNY and CDR2 is SVGAGI in the germline V gene (reference sequence). This CDR3 comprises 17 residues. Between the trimmed V and J ends, which lost 0 bases and 1 base, there was a span of 13 bases. Here the CDR3 DNA reads TGTGCCAGCAGTTACTCTCCAAGCAGGCGGAGCAATCAGCCCCAGCATTTT. Residues: CASSYSPSRRSNQPQHF.

The rearrangement joins TRBV12-3 or TRBV12-4 to TRBJ2-1; TRBD1 is a possible D gene (5 bases). The CDR3 totals 14 residues. The V end lost 1 base, the J end lost 4 bases, and 8 bases lay between the germline ends. CDR3 DNA sequence: TGTGCCAGCAGTTTAGGGGGCCCGTACAATGAGCAGTTCTTC. Protein: CASSLGGPYNEQFF.

There are a few counts of this clonotype. The genes are TRBV15 and TRBJ2-5; TRBD2 matches 11 bases. Looked up from germline, CDR1 is LNHNV and CDR2 is YYDKDF (reference sequence). This CDR3 is built from 17 residues. Trimming removed 4 bases from V and 2 bases from J; junction bases left unmatched: 9. The CDR3 loop is CATSTIPGLAVQETQYF. The CDR3 coding sequence is TGTGCCACCAGCACCATACCGGGACTAGCGGTACAAGAGACCCAGTACTTC.

This clonotype has ten or more counts. J is TRBJ1-5 and V is TRBV6-2 or TRBV6-3, with D maybe TRBD1 (5 bases). The V gene lost 2 bases and the J gene lost 4 bases, with 12 bases spanning the gap. Germline V gene lookup returns CDR1 MNHEY and CDR2 SVGEGT. The CDR3 runs 15 residues. CDR3 DNA: TGTGCCAGCAGTTACCGGGGACCTGGAAATCAGCCCCAGCATTTT. It codes for CASSYRGPGNQPQHF.

This clonotype has more than one count but fewer than ten. The chain links TRBV7-6 to TRBJ1-4; no clear D. This CDR3 comprises 13 residues. The ends were cut back, 8 bases at V and 3 bases at J, with 10 bases in the middle. CDR1 is SGHVS and CDR2 is FNYEAQ in the germline V gene. In DNA form, the CDR3 reads TGTGCCAGCTCCGGGTGGTCTAATGAAAAACTGTTTTTT. Its translation is CASSGWSNEKLFF.

V gene TRBV6-6 combines with J gene TRBJ2-5, with D unclear. Germline CDR1 is MNHNY and CDR2 is SVGAGI (reference sequence). V lost 2 bases and J lost 0, with 1 base in between. The CDR3 length is 12 residues. CDR3 protein: CASSYHQETQYF. CDR3 coding DNA: TGTGCCAGCAGTTACCACCAAGAGACCCAGTACTTC.

J is TRBJ2-3 and V is TRBV7-2; D remains unclear. There are 16 residues in the CDR3. Trimming removed 6 bases from V and 0 bases from J, with 16 bases in between. CDR1 SGHTA and CDR2 FQGNSA come from the germline V gene. The CDR3 sequence: CASSYDFGASTDTQYF. The CDR3 DNA sequence: TGTGCCAGCAGTTACGACTTCGGAGCTAGCACAGATACGCAGTATTTT.

This clonotype was picked up a small number of times. V is TRBV18 and J is TRBJ2-5; a weak D match, TRBD1 (5 bases). The CDR3 consists of 15 residues. Germline CDR1 KGHSH, CDR2 LQKENI. V was clipped by 2 bases and J by 4 bases, with 14 bases between them. This CDR3 reads CASSPNGRVRETQYF. The DNA of the CDR3 is TGTGCCAGCTCACCAAACGGCAGGGTCCGAGAGACCCAGTACTTC.

This clonotype was seen repeatedly, ten times or more. This chain uses TRBV6-1 with TRBJ2-7; no reliable D call. Trimming left V 6 bases short and J 6 bases short, with 15 bases between. The CDR3 loop spans 13 amino acids. Germline V gene lookup returns CDR1 MNHNS and CDR2 SASEGT. The CDR3 loop reads CASSSIVTGEQYF. The CDR3 nucleotides read TGTGCCAGCAGCAGTATCGTGACGGGCGAGCAGTACTTC.

This clonotype has at least ten counts. The chain is built from TRBV6-5 and TRBJ2-7, with D perhaps being TRBD1 or TRBD2 (5 bases each). The germline V gene encodes CDR1 MNHEY and CDR2 SVGAGI. Trimming left V 2 bases short and J 3 bases short, with 14 bases between. This CDR3 contains 15 residues. The CDR3 region is CASSYDPGPLYEQYF. In DNA, the CDR3 is TGTGCCAGCAGTTACGACCCGGGACCGCTCTACGAGCAGTACTTC.

This clonotype was seen once. V is TRBV20-1 and J is TRBJ2-3; maybe TRBD2 (6 bases). CDR1 DFQATT and CDR2 SNEGSKA come from the germline V gene (reference sequence). This CDR3 spans 12 amino acids. CDR3 coding DNA: TGCAGCTTCAATAGCGGCTCAGATACGCAGTATTTT. Translated, it gives CSFNSGSDTQYF.

In its sample, this clonotype was seen many times. This rearrangement joins TRBV20-1 to TRBJ1-5, with 7 nucleotides matching TRBD1. The junction had 13 bases not matched to a gene; V was cut back by 5 bases and J by 0 bases. The CDR3 runs to 17 residues. The V gene's germline CDR1 is DFQATT and CDR2 SNEGSKA (reference sequence). CDR3 bases: TGCAGTGCTCCGGGACAGTCCAATTGGGCTAGCAATCAGCCCCAGCATTTT. Translated: CSAPGQSNWASNQPQHF.

This clonotype was picked up a small number of times. In DNA form, the CDR3 reads TGTGCTAGTGGTTCGGACAGGGGGCAAGGGAACACTGAAGCTTTCTTT. Translated: CASGSDRGQGNTEAFF. The genes are TRBV12-5 and TRBJ1-1, with 11 bases matching TRBD1. Germline values: CDR1 LGHNT, CDR2 FRNRAP. The junction had 5 bases not matched to a gene; V was cut back by 4 bases and J by 1 base. The CDR3 is made up of 16 amino acids.

This clonotype has at least ten counts. CDR3 DNA: TGTGCCAGCACGAGTTCCAGCTCCTATAATTCACCCCTCCACTTT. Translated, it gives CASTSSSSYNSPLHF. The chain joins TRBV2 to TRBJ1-6; D gene unclear. Germline CDR1 is SNHLY and CDR2 is FYNNEI. The CDR3 consists of 15 residues. The ends were cut back, 7 bases at V and 0 bases at J, with 10 bases in the middle.

This clonotype has a count of ten or more. The chain couples TRBV5-4 to TRBJ1-1; maybe TRBD1 (6 bases). The CDR3 runs to 16 residues. Per germline, CDR1 SGHNT and CDR2 YYREEE (reference sequence). The ends were cut back, 9 bases at V and 1 base at J, with 22 bases in the middle. CDR3 protein: CATQPGTTHRNTEAFF. As DNA, the CDR3 is TGTGCCACTCAGCCCGGGACAACTCACCGGAACACTGAAGCTTTCTTT.

The chain links TRBV5-1 to TRBJ1-1; D gene ambiguous. CDR1 is SGHRS, CDR2 YFSETQ, per germline. This CDR3 comprises 13 residues. V was cut by 3 bases and J by 4 bases, with 10 bases left in between. The CDR3 protein is CASSWYGATEAFF. The DNA for the CDR3 is TGCGCCAGCAGCTGGTATGGTGCCACTGAAGCTTTCTTT.